Reported below is one T cell receptor (beta chain). This clone was counted many times. Its antigen is still unknown. No clone much larger than this one lies a single base away; base qualities are absent. None of the patients had been given any treatment before thyroid surgery. Using T-cell receptor beta sequencing, the study looked back at clinical samples from patients collected from about 2011 to 2019. The sample originates from a study of metastatic and nonmetastatic thyroid tumors (dated by TCRdb to 2018 to 2020). Broadly, across the study: For patients with malignant and with benign thyroid disease, the researchers compared repertoires between peripheral blood samples and tumor or nodule tissue samples.

Libraries were constructed by PCR. TCRdb names Illumina HiSeq 4000 as the instrument used. High-throughput sequencing was used to profile the TCR beta-chain CDR3 region of every patient. The authors processed their data as follows. CDR3 differences across clinicopathological groups were used to build a classifier for discriminating distant-metastatic papillary thyroid cancer patients. Repertoire diversity was assessed with the Shannon index, and tumor-blood repertoire similarity with the Morisita-Horn index. Using fastp trimming at Q25 and MiXCR clonotype assembly, TCRdb reanalyzed the public sequencing data and kept in-frame beta chains. The V and J calls shown here were made by TCRdb, not taken from the authors' results. In all, the sample holds under 95,000 clones, and over 9.5% of those were seen once. The ten largest clonotypes hold around 11% of the sample. V sheds 5 bases and J sheds 1 base, leaving 12 bases between their ends. Inclusive of the bounding cysteine and phenylalanine, the CDR3 is 15 residues long. The retained sequence is limited to the CDR3, 45 bases, with the frame set at the first base. The germline V gene encodes CDR1 SGHAT and CDR2 FQDESV (reference sequence).

Broad study findings and their caveats: In both blood and tumor samples, TCR beta diversity was reported to be significantly higher in malignant tumors than in benign nodules.

The TCR sequence derives from a female donor with papillary thyroid cancer or a benign thyroid nodule (not recorded which). Some clones in this sample may be carry-over from other donors' samples. Sequencing was done on a sample of blood. This sequence uses TRBV11-1 and TRBJ2-1; a tentative D match to TRBD1 spans 6 bases. The DNA sequence reads TGTGCCAGCAGCCCCACAGGGAGTTCCTACAATGAGCAGTTCTTC. This encodes CASSPTGSSYNEQFF.